The source of this T cell receptor (beta chain) is a study of blood T cell repertoires in COVID-19. The V gene end was trimmed by 5 bases and the J gene end by 11 bases; junction bases not matched to a gene: 11. This CDR3 spans 14 amino acids. Germline-derived CDR1 and CDR2 are LNHDA and SQIVND (reference sequence). This clone was observed once. The protocol was immunoSEQ multiplex PCR, while the TCRdb copy is restricted to in-frame clones and leaves out a portion. The sample contains hundreds of thousands of clones, roughly 89% of which appear only once. The receptor was derived from a woman aged 50 to 65 who had recovered from COVID-19. The chain is built from TRBV19 and TRBJ1-1; 10 bases are shared with TRBD1. Sample: PBMCs or T cells enriched from blood (not recorded which). The CDR3 DNA is TGTGCCAGTAGTCCGGGGACAGGGGAAAGAGAGGCTTTCTTT. It is translated as CASSPGTGEREAFF. Full variable domain (outside the CDR3, taken from reference TRBV19 and TRBJ1-1): DGGITQSPKYLFRKEGQNVTLSCEQNLNHDAMYWYRQDPGQGLRLIYYSQIVNDFQKGDIAEGYSVSREKKESFPLTVTSAQKNPTAFYLCASSPGTGEREAFFGQGTRLTVV.